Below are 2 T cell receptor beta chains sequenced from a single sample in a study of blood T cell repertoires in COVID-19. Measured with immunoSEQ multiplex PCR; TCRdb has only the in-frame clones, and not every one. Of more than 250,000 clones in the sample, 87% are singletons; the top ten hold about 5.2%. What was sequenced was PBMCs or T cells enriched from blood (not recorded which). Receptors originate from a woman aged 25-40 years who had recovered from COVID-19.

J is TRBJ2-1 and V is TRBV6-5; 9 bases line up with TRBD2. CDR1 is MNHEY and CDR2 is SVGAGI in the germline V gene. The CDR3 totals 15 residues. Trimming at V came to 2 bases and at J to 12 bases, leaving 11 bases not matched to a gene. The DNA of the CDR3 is TGTGCCAGCAGTTACGACGCTAGCGGGGTCACGGTGCAGTTCTTC. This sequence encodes CASSYDASGVTVQFF.

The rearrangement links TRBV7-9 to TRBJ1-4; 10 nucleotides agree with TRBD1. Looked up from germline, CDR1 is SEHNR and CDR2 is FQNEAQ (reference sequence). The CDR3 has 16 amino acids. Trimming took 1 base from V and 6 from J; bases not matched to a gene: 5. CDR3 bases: TGTGCCAGCAGCTTAGGGGACAGGGGAGGCGATGAAAAACTGTTTTTT. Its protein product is CASSLGDRGGDEKLFF.